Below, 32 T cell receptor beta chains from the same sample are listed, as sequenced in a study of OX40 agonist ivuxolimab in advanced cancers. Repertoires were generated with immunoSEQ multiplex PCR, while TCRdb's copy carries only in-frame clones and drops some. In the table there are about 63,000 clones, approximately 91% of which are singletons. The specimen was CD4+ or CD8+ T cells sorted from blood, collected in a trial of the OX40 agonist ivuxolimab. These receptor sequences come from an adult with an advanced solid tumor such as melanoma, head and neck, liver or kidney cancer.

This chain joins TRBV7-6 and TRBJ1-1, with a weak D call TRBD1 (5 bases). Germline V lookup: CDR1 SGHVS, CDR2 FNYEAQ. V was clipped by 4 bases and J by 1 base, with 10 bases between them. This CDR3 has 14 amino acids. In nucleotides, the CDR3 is TGTGCCAGCAGCTCGGGGACGGAGAACACTGAAGCTTTCTTT. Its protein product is CASSSGTENTEAFF.

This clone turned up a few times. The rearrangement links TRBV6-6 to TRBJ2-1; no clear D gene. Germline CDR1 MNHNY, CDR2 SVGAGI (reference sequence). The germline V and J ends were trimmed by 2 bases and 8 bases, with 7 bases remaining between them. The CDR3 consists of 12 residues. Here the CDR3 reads CASSYISDEQFF. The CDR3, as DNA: TGTGCCAGCAGTTACATTTCCGATGAGCAGTTCTTC.

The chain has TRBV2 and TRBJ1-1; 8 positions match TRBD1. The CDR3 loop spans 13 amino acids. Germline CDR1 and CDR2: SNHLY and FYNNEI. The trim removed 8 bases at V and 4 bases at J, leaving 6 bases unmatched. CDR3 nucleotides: TGTGCCAGCTTAGGGACAGGAAGCACTGAAGCTTTCTTT. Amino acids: CASLGTGSTEAFF.

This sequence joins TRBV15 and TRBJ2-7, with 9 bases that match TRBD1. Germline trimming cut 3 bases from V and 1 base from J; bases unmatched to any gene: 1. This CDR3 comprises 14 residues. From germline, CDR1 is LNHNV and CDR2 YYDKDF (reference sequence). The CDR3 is CATSSGTGSYEQYF. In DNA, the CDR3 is TGTGCCACCAGCAGCGGGACAGGGTCCTACGAGCAGTACTTC.

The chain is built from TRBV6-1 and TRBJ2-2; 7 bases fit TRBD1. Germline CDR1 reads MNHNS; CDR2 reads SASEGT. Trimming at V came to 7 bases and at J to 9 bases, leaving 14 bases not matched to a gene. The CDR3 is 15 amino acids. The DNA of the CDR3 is TGTGCCAGCACCAGTGAGGGACAGCCCCACCGGGAGCTGTTTTTT. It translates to CASTSEGQPHRELFF.

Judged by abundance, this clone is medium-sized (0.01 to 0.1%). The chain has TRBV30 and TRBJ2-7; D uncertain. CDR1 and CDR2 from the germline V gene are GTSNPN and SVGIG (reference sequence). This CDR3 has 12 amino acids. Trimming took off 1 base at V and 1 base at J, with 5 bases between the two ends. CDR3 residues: CAWSASSYEQYF. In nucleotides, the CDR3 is TGTGCCTGGAGTGCGTCGTCCTACGAGCAGTACTTC.

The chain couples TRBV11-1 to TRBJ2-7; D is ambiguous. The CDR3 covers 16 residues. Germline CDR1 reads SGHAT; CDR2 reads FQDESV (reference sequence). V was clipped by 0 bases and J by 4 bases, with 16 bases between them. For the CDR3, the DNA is TGTGCCAGCAGCTTAGCGTTGCGAACAAGGATGTACGAGCAGTACTTC. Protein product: CASSLALRTRMYEQYF.

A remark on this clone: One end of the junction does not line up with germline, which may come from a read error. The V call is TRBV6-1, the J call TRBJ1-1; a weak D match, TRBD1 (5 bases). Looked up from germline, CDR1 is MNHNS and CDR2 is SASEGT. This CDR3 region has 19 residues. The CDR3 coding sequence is TGTGCCAGCCGTGAGGGGCCGCCGACCCCACGGCCCATGAACACTGAAGCTTTCTTT. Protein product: CASREGPPTPRPMNTEAFF.

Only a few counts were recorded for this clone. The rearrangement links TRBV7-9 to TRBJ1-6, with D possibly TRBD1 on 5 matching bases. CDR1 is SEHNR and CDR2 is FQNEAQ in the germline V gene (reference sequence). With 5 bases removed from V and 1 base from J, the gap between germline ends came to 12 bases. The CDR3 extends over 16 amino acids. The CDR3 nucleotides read TGTGCCAGCAGCCTTCAGGGCGGTTCCTATAATTCACCCCTCCACTTT. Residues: CASSLQGGSYNSPLHF.

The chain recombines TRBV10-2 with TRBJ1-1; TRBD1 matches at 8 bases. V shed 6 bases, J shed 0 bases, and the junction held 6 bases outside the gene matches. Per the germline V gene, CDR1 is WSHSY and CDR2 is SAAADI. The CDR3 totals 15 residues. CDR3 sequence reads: CASRPGQALNTEAFF. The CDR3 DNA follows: TGCGCCAGCAGGCCGGGACAGGCGTTGAACACTGAAGCTTTCTTT.

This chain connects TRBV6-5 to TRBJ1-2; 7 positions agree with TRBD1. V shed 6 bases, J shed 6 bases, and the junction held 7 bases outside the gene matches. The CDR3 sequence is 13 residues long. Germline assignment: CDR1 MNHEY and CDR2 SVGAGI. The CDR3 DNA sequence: TGTGCCAGCAGCTCCGACAGGGTGAATGGCTACACCTTC. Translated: CASSSDRVNGYTF.

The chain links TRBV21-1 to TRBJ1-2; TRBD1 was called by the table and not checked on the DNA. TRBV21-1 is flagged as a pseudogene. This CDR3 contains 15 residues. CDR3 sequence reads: CASSKDRESWDGYTF. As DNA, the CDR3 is TGTGCCAGCAGCAAAGACAGGGAGTCTTGGGATGGCTACACCTTC.

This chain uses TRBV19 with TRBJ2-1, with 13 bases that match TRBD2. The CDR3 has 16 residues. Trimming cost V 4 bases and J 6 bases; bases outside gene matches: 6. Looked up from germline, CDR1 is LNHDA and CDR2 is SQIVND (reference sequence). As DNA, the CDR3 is TGTGCCAGTAGTACCCAGGGACTAGCGGGGTTCAATGAGCAGTTCTTC. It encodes CASSTQGLAGFNEQFF.

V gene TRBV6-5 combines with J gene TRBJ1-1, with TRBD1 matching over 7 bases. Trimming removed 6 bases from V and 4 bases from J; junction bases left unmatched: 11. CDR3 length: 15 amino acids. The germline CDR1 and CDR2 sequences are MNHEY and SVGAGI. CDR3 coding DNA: TGTGCCAGCAGCATCCTAACAGGGGTATTCACTGAAGCTTTCTTT. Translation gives CASSILTGVFTEAFF.

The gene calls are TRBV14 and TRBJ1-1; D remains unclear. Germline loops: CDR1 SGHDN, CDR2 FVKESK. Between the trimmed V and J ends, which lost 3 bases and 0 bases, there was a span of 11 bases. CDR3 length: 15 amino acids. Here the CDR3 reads CASSQGSQMNTEAFF. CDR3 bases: TGTGCCAGCAGCCAGGGCTCACAGATGAACACTGAAGCTTTCTTT.

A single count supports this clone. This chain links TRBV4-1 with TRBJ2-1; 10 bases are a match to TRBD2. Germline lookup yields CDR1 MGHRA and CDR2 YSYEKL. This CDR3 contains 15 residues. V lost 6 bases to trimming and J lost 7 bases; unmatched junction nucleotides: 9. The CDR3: CASRQSGRAGNEQFF. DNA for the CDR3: TGCGCCAGCAGGCAAAGCGGGAGGGCCGGGAATGAGCAGTTCTTC.

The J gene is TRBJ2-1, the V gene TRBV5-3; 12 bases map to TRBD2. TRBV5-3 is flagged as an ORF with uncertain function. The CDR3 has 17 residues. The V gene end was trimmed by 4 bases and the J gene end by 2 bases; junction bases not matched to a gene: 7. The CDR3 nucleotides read TGTGCCAGAAGCATAAGACTAGCGGGAGTTCCCTACAATGAGCAGTTCTTC. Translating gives CARSIRLAGVPYNEQFF.

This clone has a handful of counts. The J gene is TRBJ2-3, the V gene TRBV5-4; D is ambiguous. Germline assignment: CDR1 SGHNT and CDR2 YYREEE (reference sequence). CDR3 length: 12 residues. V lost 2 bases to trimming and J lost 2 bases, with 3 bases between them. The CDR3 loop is CASSLNTDTQYF. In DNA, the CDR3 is TGTGCCAGCAGCTTAAACACAGATACGCAGTATTTT.

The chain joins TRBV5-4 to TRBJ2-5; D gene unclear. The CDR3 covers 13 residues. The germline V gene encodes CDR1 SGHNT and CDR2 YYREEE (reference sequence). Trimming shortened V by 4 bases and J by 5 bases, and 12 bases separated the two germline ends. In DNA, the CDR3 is TGTGCCAGCAGCCCGGAGATGGCGGAGACCCAGTACTTC. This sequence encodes CASSPEMAETQYF.

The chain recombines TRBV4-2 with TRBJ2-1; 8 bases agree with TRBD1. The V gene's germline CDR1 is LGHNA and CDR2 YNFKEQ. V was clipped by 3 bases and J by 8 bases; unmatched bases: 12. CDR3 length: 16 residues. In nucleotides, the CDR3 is TGTGCCAGCAGCCACTCCGAGGACAGGGCCGAGGATGAGCAGTTCTTC. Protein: CASSHSEDRAEDEQFF.

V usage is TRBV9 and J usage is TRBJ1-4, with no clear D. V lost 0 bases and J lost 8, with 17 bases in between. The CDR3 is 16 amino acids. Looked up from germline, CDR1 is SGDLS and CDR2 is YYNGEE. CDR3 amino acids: CASSVAQNEIGEKLFF. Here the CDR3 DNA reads TGTGCCAGCAGCGTAGCGCAGAACGAAATAGGGGAAAAACTGTTTTTT.

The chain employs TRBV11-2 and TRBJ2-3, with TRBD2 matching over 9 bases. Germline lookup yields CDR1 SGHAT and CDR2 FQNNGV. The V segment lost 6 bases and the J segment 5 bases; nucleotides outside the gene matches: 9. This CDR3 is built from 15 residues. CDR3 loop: CASSWIAGERDTQYF. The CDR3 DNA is TGTGCCAGCAGTTGGATAGCGGGAGAACGAGATACGCAGTATTTT.

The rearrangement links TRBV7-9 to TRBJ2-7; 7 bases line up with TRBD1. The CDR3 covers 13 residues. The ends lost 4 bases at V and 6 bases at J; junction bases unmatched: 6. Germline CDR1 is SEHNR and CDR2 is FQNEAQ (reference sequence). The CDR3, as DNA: TGTGCCAGCAGCTCGAGACAGGGTCCCGAGCAGTACTTC. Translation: CASSSRQGPEQYF.

CDR3 sequence: CASSPPRGAGANVLTF. CDR3 coding DNA: TGTGCCAGCAGCCCCCCCCGAGGGGCTGGGGCCAACGTCCTGACTTTC. The gene calls are TRBV7-3 and TRBJ2-6; D may correspond to TRBD1 or TRBD2 (5 bases each). From germline, CDR1 is SGHTA and CDR2 FQGTGA. V was clipped by 5 bases and J by 2 bases, with 13 bases between them. CDR3 length equals 16 residues.

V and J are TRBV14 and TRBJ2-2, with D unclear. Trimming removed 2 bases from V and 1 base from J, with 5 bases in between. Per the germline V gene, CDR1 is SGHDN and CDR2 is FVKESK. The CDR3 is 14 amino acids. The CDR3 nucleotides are TGTGCCAGCAGCCAAAGAGGGAACACCGGGGAGCTGTTTTTT. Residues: CASSQRGNTGELFF.

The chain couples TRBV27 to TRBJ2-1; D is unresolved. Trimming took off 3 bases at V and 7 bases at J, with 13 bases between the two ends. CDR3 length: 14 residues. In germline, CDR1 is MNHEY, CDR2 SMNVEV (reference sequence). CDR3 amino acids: CASSLSSQGNEQFF. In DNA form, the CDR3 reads TGTGCCAGCAGTTTGTCAAGCCAAGGGAATGAGCAGTTCTTC.

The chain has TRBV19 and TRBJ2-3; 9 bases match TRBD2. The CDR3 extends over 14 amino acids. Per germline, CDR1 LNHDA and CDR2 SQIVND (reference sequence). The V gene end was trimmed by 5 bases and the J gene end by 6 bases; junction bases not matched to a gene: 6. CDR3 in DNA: TGTGCCAGTAGTGGAATAGCGGGAGTGGATACGCAGTATTTT. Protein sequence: CASSGIAGVDTQYF.

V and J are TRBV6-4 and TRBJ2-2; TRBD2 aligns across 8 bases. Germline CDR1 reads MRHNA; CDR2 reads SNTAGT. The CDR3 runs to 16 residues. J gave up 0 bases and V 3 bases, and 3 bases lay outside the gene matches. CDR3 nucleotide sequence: TGTGCCAGCAGTGAAATAGCGGGACCGAACACCGGGGAGCTGTTTTTT. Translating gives CASSEIAGPNTGELFF.

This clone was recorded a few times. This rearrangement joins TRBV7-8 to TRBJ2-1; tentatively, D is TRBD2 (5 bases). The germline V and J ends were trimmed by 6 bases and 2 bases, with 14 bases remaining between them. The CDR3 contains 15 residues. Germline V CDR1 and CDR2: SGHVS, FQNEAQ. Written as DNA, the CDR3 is TGTGCCAGCAGTTACCGGGGAGCTCCCTACAATGAGCAGTTCTTC. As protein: CASSYRGAPYNEQFF.

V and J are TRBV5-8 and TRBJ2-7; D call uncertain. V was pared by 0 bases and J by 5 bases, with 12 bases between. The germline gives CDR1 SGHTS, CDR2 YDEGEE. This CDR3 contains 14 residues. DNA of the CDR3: TGTGCCAGCAGCTTGGAGATGGTACTCCACGAGCAGTACTTC. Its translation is CASSLEMVLHEQYF.

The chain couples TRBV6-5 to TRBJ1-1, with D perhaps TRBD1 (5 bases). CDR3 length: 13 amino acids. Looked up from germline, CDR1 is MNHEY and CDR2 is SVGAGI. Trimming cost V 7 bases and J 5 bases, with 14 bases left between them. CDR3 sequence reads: CASTWQGGTEAFF. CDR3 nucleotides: TGTGCCAGCACATGGCAGGGAGGGACTGAAGCTTTCTTT.

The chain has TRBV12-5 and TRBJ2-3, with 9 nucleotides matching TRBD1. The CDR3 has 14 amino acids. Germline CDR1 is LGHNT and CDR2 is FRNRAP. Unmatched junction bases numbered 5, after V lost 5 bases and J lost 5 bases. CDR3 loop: CASGPDRGIDTQYF. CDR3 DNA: TGTGCTAGTGGTCCCGACAGGGGGATAGATACGCAGTATTTT.